One and the same sample provided the 32 T cell receptor beta chains below, sequenced in a study of cytomegalovirus exposure and HLA in healthy donors. Primers included in the PCR were 60 Vbeta and 13 Jbeta primers. Assay: immunoSEQ multiplex PCR; the TCRdb copy retains only in-frame clones and omits some. The data contain 160,000 or so clones, about 72% of them singletons. The sample comprised PBMCs. Receptors were obtained from a male donor in good health and CMV-seronegative.

This chain links TRBV4-3 with TRBJ2-1, with a possible D match to TRBD2 (6 bases). Per the germline V gene, CDR1 is LGHNA and CDR2 is YSLEER. Trimming cost V 3 bases and J 4 bases, with 7 bases left between them. This CDR3 region has 13 residues. CDR3 nucleotide sequence: TGCGCCAGCAGCCAGGCGGGGTACAATGAGCAGTTCTTC. This translates into CASSQAGYNEQFF.

In DNA, the CDR3 is TGTGCCAGTAGTCCGACCAGAGGGGGCTACACCTTC. The encoded protein is CASSPTRGGYTF. This sequence joins TRBV19 and TRBJ1-2, with D unresolved. The CDR3 sequence is 12 residues long. V lost 5 bases to trimming and J lost 8 bases, with 12 bases between them. Germline V lookup: CDR1 LNHDA, CDR2 SQIVND (reference sequence).

The gene calls are TRBV18 and TRBJ1-6; D may be TRBD1 (5 bases). V was shortened by 0 bases and J by 6 bases, with 9 bases between the two germline ends. The CDR3 has 15 amino acids. CDR1 is KGHSH and CDR2 is LQKENI in the germline V gene. CDR3 residues: CASSPPNRFNSPLHF. For the CDR3, the DNA is TGTGCCAGCTCACCACCGAACAGGTTTAATTCACCCCTCCACTTT. The full variable domain, in which reference TRBV18 and TRBJ1-6 provide the parts outside the CDR3, is NAGVMQNPRHLVRRRGQEARLRCSPMKGHSHVYWYRQLPEEGLKFMVYLQKENIIDESGMPKERFSAEFPKEGPSILRIQQVVRGDSAAYFCASSPPNRFNSPLHFGNGTRLTVT.

This chain joins TRBV6-6 and TRBJ1-2; TRBD1 might be the D (6 bases). The V end was cut by 7 bases, the J end by 8 bases, with 17 bases between. Germline CDR1 is MNHNY and CDR2 is SVGAGI (reference sequence). This CDR3 is 13 amino acids long. Written as DNA, the CDR3 is TGTGCCAGCACCGAAAGGGGGGGTGAAGGCTACACCTTC. As protein: CASTERGGEGYTF.

The chain couples TRBV5-1 to TRBJ2-2, with 8 bases that match TRBD1. The V gene's germline CDR1 is SGHRS and CDR2 YFSETQ. The CDR3 runs to 15 residues. V gave up 4 bases and J gave up 1 base; unmatched junction bases: 3. Here the CDR3 reads CASSTGTGNTGELFF. DNA for the CDR3: TGCGCCAGCAGCACGGGGACAGGGAACACCGGGGAGCTGTTTTTT.

The J gene is TRBJ2-1, the V gene TRBV7-9, with TRBD2 identical over 7 bases. The V gene end was trimmed by 5 bases and the J gene end by 0 bases; junction bases not matched to a gene: 10. Germline V gene sequence: CDR1 SEHNR, CDR2 FQNEAQ (reference sequence). This CDR3 contains 17 residues. The CDR3 spells CASSPNSGQSSYNEQFF. The CDR3 bases are TGTGCCAGCAGCCCAAATAGCGGGCAGAGCTCCTACAATGAGCAGTTCTTC.

This clone turned up a few times. The chain recombines TRBV6-1 with TRBJ1-6; 9 positions match TRBD1. The CDR3 is made up of 15 amino acids. The germline gives CDR1 MNHNS, CDR2 SASEGT. Trimming cost V 3 bases and J 8 bases; bases outside gene matches: 5. The CDR3 region is CASSETGGGYSPLHF. CDR3 DNA sequence: TGTGCCAGCAGTGAGACAGGGGGAGGCTATTCACCCCTCCACTTT.

V gene TRBV7-7 combines with J gene TRBJ2-2, with D unclear. The CDR3 is 14 amino acids. Germline V gives CDR1 SSHAT, CDR2 FNYEAQ (reference sequence). The V end was cut by 1 base, the J end by 5 bases, with 8 bases between. CDR3 DNA sequence: TGTGCCAGCAGCTTAGGTCCCCGGACCGGGGAGCTGTTTTTT. Its translation is CASSLGPRTGELFF.

The chain links TRBV7-6 to TRBJ2-7; D is possibly TRBD1 (5 bases). This CDR3 contains 12 residues. Germline CDR1 is SGHVS and CDR2 is FNYEAQ. Trimming removed 6 bases from V and 5 bases from J, with 11 bases in between. The CDR3 sequence: CASSRGLDEQYF. The CDR3 coding sequence is TGTGCCAGCAGTAGGGGTTTGGACGAGCAGTACTTC.

The V and J genes are TRBV18 and TRBJ1-4, with D possibly TRBD1 on 6 matching bases. V was shortened by 6 bases and J by 4 bases, with 18 bases between the two germline ends. Germline V gives CDR1 KGHSH, CDR2 LQKENI. CDR3 length: 16 residues. CDR3 nucleotides: TGTGCCAGCTCGCAAATCGGGACACGGTTTAATGAAAAACTGTTTTTT. Encoded protein: CASSQIGTRFNEKLFF.

The table lists this clone with a few counts. V and J are TRBV28 and TRBJ1-4; D is uncertain. The V end lost 7 bases, the J end lost 0 bases, and 3 bases lay between the germline ends. This CDR3 region has 12 residues. Germline V gene data show CDR1 as MDHEN and CDR2 as SYDVKM. The CDR3 spells CASTATNEKLFF. The DNA of the CDR3 is TGTGCCAGCACTGCAACTAATGAAAAACTGTTTTTT.

The gene calls are TRBV30 and TRBJ2-1, with 7 nucleotides matching TRBD2. Per germline, CDR1 GTSNPN and CDR2 SVGIG (reference sequence). V shed 4 bases and J 8 bases; nucleotides not matched to a gene: 11. The CDR3 length is 14 residues. The CDR3 nucleotides read TGTGCCTGGAAACCAACGGGAGGAGTGTATGAGCAGTTCTTC. Its protein is CAWKPTGGVYEQFF. The full variable domain, with the rest looked up from reference TRBV30 and TRBJ2-1, is SQTIHQWPATLVQPVGSPLSLECTVEGTSNPNLYWYRQAAGRGLQLLFYSVGIGQISSEVPQNLSASRPQDRQFILSSKKLLLSDSGFYLCAWKPTGGVYEQFFGPGTRLTVL.

This chain connects TRBV7-2 to TRBJ2-1; 9 nucleotides align to TRBD1. Germline V gives CDR1 SGHTA, CDR2 FQGNSA. J gave up 7 bases and V 6 bases, and 10 bases lay outside the gene matches. This CDR3 has 15 residues. The CDR3 sequence: CASSPDRGGRNEQFF. The DNA of the CDR3 is TGTGCCAGCAGTCCGGACAGGGGAGGGAGGAATGAGCAGTTCTTC.

This chain joins TRBV18 and TRBJ1-1; D is uncertain. Germline V gives CDR1 KGHSH, CDR2 LQKENI. V lost 4 bases, J lost 2 bases, and 8 bases lay in between. The CDR3 length is 13 residues. The CDR3 loop reads CASSLGRNTEAFF. The CDR3 region has the DNA TGTGCCAGCTCACTGGGCAGAAACACTGAAGCTTTCTTT.

V and J are TRBV18 and TRBJ2-7; 7 bases are a match to TRBD1. The CDR3 length is 13 residues. Germline V gene lookup returns CDR1 KGHSH and CDR2 LQKENI. V dropped 5 bases and J dropped 4; count of bases not matched to a gene: 5. DNA of the CDR3: TGTGCCAGCTCAACGCAGGACAGGTACGAGCAGTACTTC. Its translation is CASSTQDRYEQYF.

The V call is TRBV11-2, the J call TRBJ2-5; tentatively, D is TRBD2 (6 bases). Germline CDR1 SGHAT, CDR2 FQNNGV. The CDR3 runs to 14 residues. Between the trimmed V and J ends, which lost 7 bases and 5 bases, there was a span of 17 bases. The CDR3, as DNA: TGTGCCAGCATCCCAGGGACTTGGGAGGAGACCCAGTACTTC. Translation: CASIPGTWEETQYF. The full variable domain, rest sourced from reference TRBV11-2 and TRBJ2-5, is EAGVAQSPRYKIIEKRQSVAFWCNPISGHATLYWYQQILGQGPKLLIQFQNNGVVDDSQLPKDRFSAERLKGVDSTLKIQPAKLEDSAVYLCASIPGTWEETQYFGPGTRLLVL.

The rearrangement links TRBV30 to TRBJ1-5, with 7 positions matching TRBD1. Germline-derived CDR1 and CDR2 are GTSNPN and SVGIG (reference sequence). Trimming removed 8 bases from V and 1 base from J; junction bases left unmatched: 5. The CDR3 sequence is 13 residues long. CDR3 residues: CALRQGSNQPQHF. The CDR3 DNA is TGTGCCCTCCGACAGGGCAGCAATCAGCCCCAGCATTTT.

V and J are TRBV6-5 and TRBJ1-5, with 10 bases fitting TRBD1. The CDR3 is 15 residues long. The trim removed 0 bases at V and 7 bases at J, leaving 3 bases unmatched. Germline CDR1 is MNHEY and CDR2 is SVGAGI. CDR3 residues: CASSYSGQGNQPQHF. The CDR3 DNA reads TGTGCCAGCAGTTACTCGGGACAGGGGAACCAGCCCCAGCATTTT.

This clone was counted between two and nine times. This chain joins TRBV6-6 and TRBJ1-1, with TRBD1 as a possible D gene (5 bases). Between the trimmed V and J ends, which lost 7 bases and 2 bases, there was a span of 11 bases. The CDR3 extends over 13 amino acids. Germline lookup yields CDR1 MNHNY and CDR2 SVGAGI (reference sequence). CDR3 protein: CASKWGGNTEAFF. The CDR3 region has the DNA TGTGCCAGCAAATGGGGGGGAAACACTGAAGCTTTCTTT.

The chain is built from TRBV7-2 and TRBJ2-1; 7 positions agree with TRBD2. The CDR3 sequence is 15 residues long. In germline, CDR1 is SGHTA, CDR2 FQGNSA. With V trimmed by 1 base and J by 5 bases, 5 bases remained unmatched. The CDR3 DNA follows: TGTGCCAGCAGCTTAGGCGGGAGTTACAACAATGAGCAGTTCTTC. This gives the protein CASSLGGSYNNEQFF.

This clone has only a few counts. The chain combines TRBV19 with TRBJ1-1; D is ambiguous. The CDR3 sequence is 11 residues long. Deletions cut 10 bases from V and 0 bases from J, with 6 bases between. Germline V gene sequence: CDR1 LNHDA, CDR2 SQIVND (reference sequence). The CDR3 spells CATRMNTEAFF. CDR3 bases: TGTGCCACCCGTATGAACACTGAAGCTTTCTTT.

The chain has TRBV28 and TRBJ1-5; D unclear. The germline V gene has CDR1 MDHEN and CDR2 SYDVKM. The CDR3 sequence is 12 residues long. V was shortened by 2 bases and J by 6 bases, with 5 bases between the two germline ends. CDR3 loop: CASSLTGQPQHF. The CDR3 DNA is TGTGCCAGCAGTTTAACTGGTCAGCCCCAGCATTTT.

As regards this clone: One junction end does not reproduce the germline sequence, and a read error may be involved. V usage is TRBV7-9 and J usage is TRBJ2-3; 13 bases map to TRBD2. Germline assignment: CDR1 SEHNR and CDR2 FQNEAQ (reference sequence). The CDR3 runs to 17 residues. This CDR3 is CSSSFLTSGGWTDTQYF. CDR3 bases: TGTTCCAGCAGCTTCTTGACTAGCGGGGGGTGGACAGATACGCAGTATTTT.

DNA for the CDR3: TGTGCCAGCACCTCAGGGGCGGAGGGCTACACCTTC. It yields the protein CASTSGAEGYTF. This chain links TRBV6-5 with TRBJ1-2, with a tentative D call TRBD1 (6 bases). CDR3 length: 12 amino acids. V was cut by 7 bases and J by 8 bases, with 14 bases left in between. Germline CDR1 and CDR2: MNHEY and SVGAGI.

This clone was seen only a few times. The rearrangement links TRBV5-6 to TRBJ1-4, with 7 positions matching TRBD1. Germline assignment: CDR1 SGHDT and CDR2 YYEEEE. The length of the CDR3 is 15 residues. V lost 0 bases and J lost 6; bases outside the gene matches: 5. The CDR3 DNA reads as TGTGCCAGCAGCTTGGAAGTAGGGGGCTATGAAAAACTGTTTTTT. It codes for CASSLEVGGYEKLFF.

This chain links TRBV29-1 with TRBJ1-2; 9 bases map to TRBD1. CDR1 SQVTM and CDR2 ANQGSEA come from the germline V gene. Unmatched junction bases numbered 3, after V lost 3 bases and J lost 7 bases. The CDR3 is 12 residues long. As DNA, the CDR3 is TGCAGCGTTGAGGGACAGGGAGGTGGCTACACCTTC. Residues: CSVEGQGGGYTF.

This chain connects TRBV6-1 to TRBJ1-1; D gene ambiguous. The V end lost 0 bases, the J end lost 1 base, and 9 bases lay between the germline ends. This CDR3 spans 15 amino acids. The germline CDR1 and CDR2 sequences are MNHNS and SASEGT. This chain's CDR3 is CASSEAHVQNTEAFF. In nucleotides, the CDR3 is TGTGCCAGCAGTGAAGCGCATGTACAGAACACTGAAGCTTTCTTT.

The chain is built from TRBV7-2 and TRBJ1-5, with 7 nucleotides matching TRBD1. Losses at the gene ends were 6 bases for V and 3 bases for J; bases not matched to a gene: 8. This CDR3 has 15 amino acids. Germline loops: CDR1 SGHTA, CDR2 FQGNSA. The chain's CDR3 is CASRLRGQVNQPQHF. CDR3 nucleotides: TGTGCCAGCAGACTGAGGGGGCAGGTCAATCAGCCCCAGCATTTT.

The chain links TRBV5-5 to TRBJ2-7, with TRBD1 matching 10 bases. In germline, CDR1 is SGHKS, CDR2 YYEKEE (reference sequence). The trim removed 0 bases at V and 4 bases at J, leaving 4 bases unmatched. The CDR3 runs to 15 residues. The CDR3 spells CASSLGGGQGYEQYF. The CDR3 DNA is TGTGCCAGCAGCTTGGGGGGGGGACAGGGGTACGAGCAGTACTTC. Supplemented by reference TRBV5-5 and TRBJ2-7, the full variable domain reads DAGVTQSPTHLIKTRGQQVTLRCSPISGHKSVSWYQQVLGQGPQFIFQYYEKEERGRGNFPDRFSARQFPNYSSELNVNALLLGDSALYLCASSLGGGQGYEQYFGPGTRLTVT.

The CDR3 is CASSEGLSSYEQYF. CDR3 DNA sequence: TGTGCCAGCAGCGAGGGACTCAGCTCCTACGAGCAGTACTTC. V usage is TRBV7-6 and J usage is TRBJ2-7; TRBD2 is a possible D gene (6 bases). Germline-derived CDR1 and CDR2 are SGHVS and FNYEAQ. There are 14 residues in the CDR3. Trimming shortened V by 5 bases and J by 0 bases, and 11 bases separated the two germline ends.

This chain connects TRBV7-6 to TRBJ2-1, with 7 bases identical to TRBD2. This CDR3 has 13 residues. CDR1 SGHVS and CDR2 FNYEAQ come from the germline V gene. After removal of 4 bases from V and 6 bases from J, the junction contained 3 bases not matched to a gene. The CDR3 sequence: CASSSSGINEQFF. In DNA form, the CDR3 reads TGTGCCAGCAGCTCCAGCGGGATCAATGAGCAGTTCTTC. Filled out from reference TRBV7-6 and TRBJ2-1, the complete variable domain reads GAGVSQSPRYKVTKRGQDVALRCDPISGHVSLYWYRQALGQGPEFLTYFNYEAQQDKSGLPNDRFSAERPEGSISTLTIQRTEQRDSAMYRCASSSSGINEQFFGPGTRLTVL.

Here the CDR3 reads CASSPSRGSYEQYF. Written as DNA, the CDR3 is TGCGCCAGCAGCCCCTCTCGGGGGTCCTACGAGCAGTACTTC. The chain couples TRBV4-3 to TRBJ2-7; weak D call: TRBD2 (6 bases). This CDR3 region has 14 residues. Per germline, CDR1 LGHNA and CDR2 YSLEER. V lost 4 bases, J lost 1 base, and 11 bases lay in between.